This T cell receptor (beta chain) was profiled in a study of cytomegalovirus exposure and HLA in healthy donors. The PCR contained 60 Vbeta and 13 Jbeta primers. Profiled with immunoSEQ multiplex PCR; TCRdb holds only in-frame clones, not every one. The table includes fewer than 150,000 clones, roughly 82% detected once. V lost 0 bases and J lost 7, with 11 bases in between. Germline CDR1 reads SGDLS; CDR2 reads YYNGEE. The CDR3 consists of 14 residues. This clone has only a few counts. The antigen is undetermined. General study findings and limits: Reportedly, HLA-A and HLA-B alleles of most subjects were accurately predicted from TCR beta. Researchers reported in a later analysis that common viral pathogens appeared linked to several top clusters. Among immune exposure information, only CMV serostatus was available.

This clonotype was obtained from a human donor in good health. The chain has TRBV9 and TRBJ1-5, with D unresolved. Sequenced material: PBMCs. The CDR3 nucleotides read TGTGCCAGCAGCGTAGGCGGGGAACGACAGCCCCAGCATTTT. Translated: CASSVGGERQPQHF.